A selection of T cell receptor beta chains follows, all from one sample in a study of cytomegalovirus exposure and HLA in healthy donors. Profiled with immunoSEQ multiplex PCR; TCRdb holds only in-frame clones, not every one. The sample carries some 170,000 clones, roughly 84% recorded once. Input material: PBMCs. All receptors derive from a man aged 30-40 years in good health and CMV-seropositive. Both conserved end residues are part of each CDR3. D genes are given only for firm matches. Not all rows give a size; the values are once, few, many and, for expanded clones, a class.

size | J | D | V | CDR3 | DNA
- | TRBJ2-2 | - | TRBV1 | CTSSQDSGTNTGELFF | TGCACCAGCAGCCAAGATAGCGGAACGAACACCGGGGAGCTGTTTTTT
- | TRBJ2-5 | TRBD1 | TRBV28 | CASGRQGVRETQYF | TGTGCCAGCGGAAGACAGGGGGTAAGGGAGACCCAGTACTTC
- | TRBJ1-2 | - | TRBV7-6 | CASSFGPPGEGGGYGYTF | TGTGCCAGCAGCTTCGGCCCTCCTGGAGAGGGCGGCGGCTATGGCTACACCTTC
few | TRBJ2-2 | TRBD2 | TRBV5-1 | CASSLEGLAFAELFF | TGCGCCAGCAGCTTGGAGGGACTAGCATTTGCGGAGCTGTTTTTT
few | TRBJ2-5 | TRBD2 | TRBV30 | CAWSIPLAGGLETQYF | TGTGCCTGGAGTATTCCACTAGCGGGAGGGCTAGAGACCCAGTACTTC
- | TRBJ1-6 | - | TRBV28 | CASSSISNSGSNSPLHF | TGTGCCAGCAGTTCGATCTCCAACAGTGGATCTAATTCACCCCTCCACTTT
- | TRBJ2-7 | - | TRBV7-9 | CASSYGGTYEQYF | TGTGCCAGCAGCTATGGGGGCACCTACGAGCAGTACTTC
- | TRBJ1-2 | TRBD1 | TRBV28 | CASSLGQWRTNYGYTF | TGTGCCAGCAGTTTGGGACAGTGGAGGACTAACTATGGCTACACCTTC
once | TRBJ2-2 | - | TRBV5-1 | CASSLRQANTGELFF | TGCGCCAGCAGCTTACGACAGGCGAACACCGGGGAGCTGTTTTTT
- | TRBJ2-6 | - | TRBV28 | CASSPGSPPDSGANVLTF | TGTGCCAGCAGTCCCGGGTCACCACCCGACTCTGGGGCCAACGTCCTGACTTTC
- | TRBJ2-7 | TRBD2 | TRBV7-6 | CASSLGGRDEQYF | TGTGCCAGCAGCTTAGGGGGGAGGGACGAGCAGTACTTC
few | TRBJ1-2 | TRBD1 | TRBV28 | CASSRTGAGGYTF | TGTGCCAGCAGCCGTACAGGGGCGGGCGGCTACACCTTC
- | TRBJ2-2 | - | TRBV7-3 | CASSSFTGELFF | TGTGCCAGCAGCTCATTCACCGGGGAGCTGTTTTTT
- | TRBJ1-1 | - | TRBV29-1 | CSVLSNTEAFF | TGCAGCGTACTGAGCAACACTGAAGCTTTCTTT
- | TRBJ2-3 | TRBD2 | TRBV30 | CAWTQRGGRTDTQYF | TGTGCCTGGACCCAGCGGGGCGGGCGCACAGATACGCAGTATTTT
- | TRBJ1-6 | - | TRBV5-8 | CASSTGPWDSPLHF | TGTGCCAGCAGCACAGGGCCGTGGGATTCACCCCTCCACTTT
- | TRBJ2-1 | TRBD2 | TRBV11-2 | CASSLVLTSGFSYNEQFF | TGTGCCAGCAGCTTAGTTCTGACTAGCGGATTCTCCTACAATGAGCAGTTCTTC
- | TRBJ1-1 | - | TRBV6-5 | CASSYLFQGTDTEAFF | TGTGCCAGCAGTTACCTATTCCAGGGAACTGACACTGAAGCTTTCTTT